This entry concerns a single T cell receptor (beta chain). The antigen is not known. This record belongs to a study of T cell repertoires in cytomegalovirus infection. Study-level background: It was the public TCR beta signatures that indicated both CMV infection and matching HLA type.

TCRdb used MiXCR to reprocess the reads, holding one entry per CDR3 protein. This sample carries 450,000 to 650,000 distinct CDR3 sequences, more than 20% of them seen once, and the ten largest clones take about 12%. Findings and limits, study-wide: HLA-C-restricted, CMV-specific TCR beta clonotypes were dominant ex vivo.

What was sequenced was PBMCs. The receptor was derived from a human donor in good health (CMV status not recorded). Some clones in this sample may be carry-over from other donors' samples.

For the CDR3, the DNA is TGTGCCAGCAGTTACGGGGGCTGGAATGAGCAGTTCTTC. Translation: CASSYGGWNEQFF. The J gene is TRBJ2-1, the V gene TRBV12-3 or TRBV12-4; D possibly matches TRBD1 or TRBD2 (6 bases each). The CDR3 runs to 13 residues. Trimming shortened V by 4 bases and J by 7 bases, and 11 bases separated the two germline ends.